These 19 T cell receptor beta chains share one sample of origin, sequenced in a study of T cell responses to AZD1222 COVID-19 vaccine. The repertoire was sequenced with immunoSEQ multiplex PCR; TCRdb's copy has only in-frame clones and lacks some. The sample carries approximately 140,000 clones, about 92% recorded once. Sequenced material: peripheral blood, taken 28 days after the second AZD1222 dose. The receptors stem from an adult who received the AZD1222 COVID-19 vaccine.

The V call is TRBV5-1, the J call TRBJ1-6, with TRBD1 matching 8 bases. The trim removed 4 bases at V and 6 bases at J, leaving 3 bases unmatched. The CDR3 consists of 14 residues. CDR1 is SGHRS and CDR2 is YFSETQ in the germline V gene. CDR3 amino acids: CASSTDRVNSPLHF. The CDR3 nucleotides are TGCGCCAGCAGCACGGACAGGGTTAATTCACCCCTCCACTTT.

The chain recombines TRBV6-2 or TRBV6-3 with TRBJ2-3; TRBD2 matches at 7 bases. Germline V CDR1 and CDR2: MNHEY, SVGEGT. The CDR3 runs 12 residues. The junction had 8 bases not matched to a gene; V was cut back by 5 bases and J by 12 bases. This chain's CDR3 is CASSQRLAVQYF. Here the CDR3 DNA reads TGTGCCAGCAGTCAAAGACTAGCAGTTCAGTATTTT.

The V call is TRBV7-2, the J call TRBJ1-1; 10 bases match TRBD1. Germline trimming cut 5 bases from V and 6 bases from J; bases unmatched to any gene: 12. CDR1 and CDR2 from the germline V gene are SGHTA and FQGNSA. The CDR3 is 16 amino acids. The CDR3 is CASSSSPGTGAAEAFF. In nucleotides, the CDR3 is TGTGCCAGCAGCAGCAGTCCCGGGACAGGGGCGGCTGAAGCTTTCTTT. Together with reference TRBV7-2 and TRBJ1-1, the CDR3 gives the full variable domain: GAGVSQSPSNKVTEKGKDVELRCDPISGHTALYWYRQSLGQGLEFLIYFQGNSAPDKSGLPSDRFSAERTGGSVSTLTIQRTQQEDSAVYLCASSSSPGTGAAEAFFGQGTRLTVV.

This clone showed up just a few times. The rearrangement links TRBV7-9 to TRBJ1-2; 9 bases are a match to TRBD1. The V gene's germline CDR1 is SEHNR and CDR2 FQNEAQ (reference sequence). The ends lost 3 bases at V and 6 bases at J; junction bases unmatched: 5. The CDR3 runs to 14 residues. As DNA, the CDR3 is TGTGCCAGCAGCTTGTGGGACAGGGTAAATGGCTACACCTTC. Its translation is CASSLWDRVNGYTF.

V and J are TRBV28 and TRBJ1-5; perhaps TRBD1 as D (5 bases). Trimming removed 6 bases at V and 11 bases at J, with 14 bases between. The CDR3 sequence is 12 residues long. CDR1 and CDR2 (germline): MDHEN, SYDVKM. In DNA, the CDR3 is TGTGCCAGCAGCGAGGGGCCCCAGGCCCAGCATTTT. Translated, it gives CASSEGPQAQHF.

The chain uses TRBV28 and TRBJ1-1, with a tentative D call TRBD1 (6 bases). The CDR3 length is 14 residues. Germline V gene data show CDR1 as MDHEN and CDR2 as SYDVKM. Trimming cost V 5 bases and J 4 bases, with 14 bases left between them. The chain's CDR3 is CASSLPGATTEAFF. Written as DNA, the CDR3 is TGTGCCAGCAGTCTCCCGGGGGCGACCACTGAAGCTTTCTTT.

The rearrangement uses TRBV4-1 and TRBJ1-2; D ambiguous. The CDR3 is 11 residues long. Germline lookup yields CDR1 MGHRA and CDR2 YSYEKL. The ends were cut back, 1 base at V and 8 bases at J, with 5 bases in the middle. CDR3 in amino acids: CASSQGQGYTF. CDR3 nucleotide sequence: TGCGCCAGCAGCCAAGGTCAGGGCTACACCTTC.

The chain is built from TRBV28 and TRBJ2-7; TRBD1 matches at 7 bases. J was trimmed by 2 bases and V by 6 bases; bases with no gene match: 13. CDR1 and CDR2 (germline): MDHEN, SYDVKM. The CDR3 runs to 16 residues. The CDR3 region has the DNA TGTGCCAGCAGGGCTGAAACAGGGGTAGCGACCTACGAGCAGTACTTC. It translates to CASRAETGVATYEQYF.

The chain is built from TRBV12-3 or TRBV12-4 and TRBJ1-2; no clear D. V was cut by 2 bases and J by 2 bases, with 6 bases left in between. The CDR3 is made up of 13 amino acids. The CDR3 region is CASSLLVNYGYTF. The CDR3, as DNA: TGTGCCAGCAGTTTACTGGTGAACTATGGCTACACCTTC.

This sequence joins TRBV6-5 and TRBJ1-3; D not certain. The germline V gene has CDR1 MNHEY and CDR2 SVGAGI. V was cut by 5 bases and J by 9 bases, with 17 bases left in between. The CDR3 extends over 14 amino acids. CDR3 coding DNA: TGTGCCAGCAGTCTCACGGACTTCCCGCTCACCATATATTTT. Translation: CASSLTDFPLTIYF.

The chain links TRBV3-1 (or the pseudogene TRBV3-2) to TRBJ1-1, with a possible D match to TRBD1 (5 bases). V was trimmed by 1 base and J by 1 base, leaving 10 bases between them. CDR1 LGHDT and CDR2 YNNKEL come from the germline V gene (reference sequence). The CDR3 has 15 residues. DNA of the CDR3: TGTGCCAGCAGCCAAGTTGGGCAGGGGAACACTGAAGCTTTCTTT. It is translated as CASSQVGQGNTEAFF.

This clone was detected once. In DNA, the CDR3 is TGTGCCAGCAGCTTGGGACTAGCGGGAGTCAATGAGCAGTTCTTC. This gives the protein CASSLGLAGVNEQFF. The chain couples TRBV5-6 to TRBJ2-1, with 12 bases matching TRBD2. V lost 0 bases to trimming and J lost 6 bases; unmatched junction nucleotides: 1. The CDR3 has 15 residues. Looked up from germline, CDR1 is SGHDT and CDR2 is YYEEEE.

The chain uses TRBV2 and TRBJ2-2; 7 positions agree with TRBD2. Germline lookup yields CDR1 SNHLY and CDR2 FYNNEI. This CDR3 comprises 15 residues. Trimming removed 6 bases from V and 3 bases from J; junction bases left unmatched: 7. The CDR3 here is CASRVAGLDTGELFF. The DNA for the CDR3 is TGTGCCAGCAGAGTAGCGGGTCTGGACACCGGGGAGCTGTTTTTT.

In this sample, this clone turned up a few times. The chain employs TRBV7-8 and TRBJ2-7, with TRBD2 identical over 8 bases. This CDR3 contains 16 residues. With V trimmed by 1 base and J by 0 bases, 5 bases remained unmatched. Germline V lookup: CDR1 SGHVS, CDR2 FQNEAQ. The CDR3 bases are TGTGCCAGCAGCTTAGAAGGACTAGCTCTCTCCTACGAGCAGTACTTC. Encoded protein: CASSLEGLALSYEQYF.

The V gene is TRBV27, the J gene TRBJ2-5, with 9 positions matching TRBD2. Germline loops: CDR1 MNHEY, CDR2 SMNVEV (reference sequence). J lost 2 bases, V lost 5 bases, and 6 bases had no gene match. This CDR3 contains 15 residues. CDR3 sequence (DNA): TGTGCCAGCAGTCCGGGACTAGCAGAACAAGAGACCCAGTACTTC. Translated: CASSPGLAEQETQYF.

This clone was seen a handful of times. DNA of the CDR3: TGTGCCAGCAGCCCCGGTGGCAGTCTGGAGACCCAGTACTTC. It yields the protein CASSPGGSLETQYF. The rearrangement links TRBV7-2 to TRBJ2-5; D uncertain. Trimming took off 5 bases at V and 5 bases at J, with 15 bases between the two ends. CDR1 SGHTA and CDR2 FQGNSA come from the germline V gene. The CDR3 is 14 residues long.

The chain uses TRBV3-1 (or the pseudogene TRBV3-2) and TRBJ2-7; tentative D call: TRBD1 (8 bases). Germline V gene data show CDR1 as LGHDT and CDR2 as YNNKEL (reference sequence). The V gene lost 2 bases and the J gene lost 6 bases, with 14 bases spanning the gap. The CDR3 sequence is 14 residues long. CDR3 in amino acids: CASSQYRGGLEQYF. The CDR3 DNA follows: TGTGCCAGCAGCCAATACAGGGGGGGCCTCGAGCAGTACTTC.

The CDR3 bases are TGTGCCAGCAGCTTTTTAGACACCGGCTCACCCCTCCACTTT. Residues: CASSFLDTGSPLHF. The chain combines TRBV11-3 with TRBJ1-6, with D hard to call. V was pared by 3 bases and J by 10 bases, with 13 bases between. CDR1 is SGHNT, CDR2 YENEEA, per germline. The CDR3 is 14 residues long.

The chain recombines TRBV7-2 with TRBJ2-1; 13 bases agree with TRBD2. CDR3 length equals 15 residues. J lost 9 bases, V lost 5 bases, and 7 bases had no gene match. Germline-derived CDR1 and CDR2 are SGHTA and FQGNSA. This CDR3 reads CASSTTSGRFSEQFF. CDR3 nucleotide sequence: TGTGCCAGCAGCACGACTAGCGGGAGGTTTAGTGAGCAGTTCTTC.